This entry lists 20 T cell receptor beta chains sequenced from one sample in a study of OX40 agonist ivuxolimab in advanced cancers. The library was generated by the immunoSEQ multiplex PCR assay. Sourced from immuneACCESS, this table was stored by TCRdb with only in-frame sequences that have V and J called. A share of the clones is absent; for the studies checked, an unresolved V gene accounts for under half, and the remainder has no known explanation. The sample contains roughly 76,000 clones, roughly 86% of them found a single time. Approximately 7.7% of the sample comes from the top ten. The sequencing used CD4+ or CD8+ T cells sorted from blood, collected in a trial of the OX40 agonist ivuxolimab. The receptors were sampled from an adult with an advanced solid tumor such as melanoma, head and neck, liver or kidney cancer.

The chain employs TRBV9 and TRBJ1-6, with TRBD1 as a possible D gene (5 bases). Trimming stripped 2 bases from V and 6 bases from J, with 9 bases between. The germline V gene has CDR1 SGDLS and CDR2 YYNGEE. This CDR3 is 14 amino acids long. In nucleotides, the CDR3 is TGTGCCAGCAGCGTTTTGGGGCTTAATTCACCCCTCCACTTT. It codes for CASSVLGLNSPLHF.

The chain recombines TRBV10-1 with TRBJ1-5; D remains ambiguous. The germline V gene has CDR1 WNHNN and CDR2 SYGVQD (reference sequence). The CDR3 extends over 13 amino acids. V was trimmed by 4 bases and J by 3 bases, leaving 7 bases between them. The CDR3 nucleotides read TGCGCCAGCAGTGGAGATATCAATCAGCCCCAGCATTTT. This codes for CASSGDINQPQHF.

The chain has TRBV15 and TRBJ2-3; D may correspond to TRBD1 or TRBD2 (6 bases each). Germline V gives CDR1 LNHNV, CDR2 YYDKDF (reference sequence). The CDR3 runs 17 residues. Deletions cut 0 bases from V and 1 base from J, with 14 bases between. As DNA, the CDR3 is TGTGCCACCAGCAGAGATACCCCGGGGGCTGGCACAGATACGCAGTATTTT. Translated, it gives CATSRDTPGAGTDTQYF.

The CDR3 loop reads CASSIDHVSPQHF. CDR3 DNA sequence: TGTGCCAGTAGTATAGATCATGTGTCTCCCCAGCATTTT. The rearrangement links TRBV19 to TRBJ1-5; D not resolved. V lost 0 bases and J lost 10, with 10 bases in between. The CDR3 has 13 residues. Germline CDR1 is LNHDA and CDR2 is SQIVND (reference sequence).

The J gene is TRBJ2-1, the V gene TRBV19, with TRBD1 identical over 7 bases. V gave up 8 bases and J gave up 4 bases; unmatched junction bases: 11. This CDR3 spans 15 amino acids. Germline-derived CDR1 and CDR2 are LNHDA and SQIVND (reference sequence). This CDR3 reads CASGGDRAFYNEQFF. The CDR3 nucleotides are TGTGCCAGTGGGGGCGACAGGGCTTTTTACAATGAGCAGTTCTTC.

This chain joins TRBV6-1 and TRBJ2-2; 10 bases are shared with TRBD2. The CDR3 length is 15 residues. Germline CDR1 is MNHNS and CDR2 is SASEGT. V lost 6 bases, J lost 2 bases, and 3 bases stayed unmatched. CDR3: CASRGLAVNTGELFF. CDR3 coding DNA: TGTGCCAGCAGAGGACTAGCGGTTAACACCGGGGAGCTGTTTTTT.

The CDR3 nucleotides are TGTGCCTGGAGCGCCCCGGGGGGCAATCAGCCCCAGCATTTT. This codes for CAWSAPGGNQPQHF. V and J are TRBV30 and TRBJ1-5, with D perhaps TRBD1 (5 bases). CDR1 and CDR2 (germline): GTSNPN, SVGIG (reference sequence). The CDR3 consists of 14 residues. V shed 3 bases and J shed 2 bases, with 11 bases lying between them.

Only a few counts were recorded for this clone. This chain uses TRBV6-4 with TRBJ2-2; D call uncertain. Germline CDR1 MRHNA, CDR2 SNTAGT. This CDR3 has 13 amino acids. V lost 2 bases to trimming and J lost 4 bases, with 5 bases between them. CDR3 nucleotide sequence: TGTGCCAGCAGTGACAGGACCACCGGGGAGCTGTTTTTT. This translates into CASSDRTTGELFF.

This clone was observed a single time. The J gene is TRBJ2-1, the V gene TRBV28, with 10 bases aligning to TRBD2. Trimming took 6 bases from V and 5 from J; bases not matched to a gene: 13. The CDR3 spans 17 residues. CDR1 is MDHEN, CDR2 SYDVKM, per germline. CDR3 region: CASRDSGLAGVDNEQFF. Here the CDR3 DNA reads TGTGCCAGCAGGGACTCGGGGCTAGCGGGAGTGGACAATGAGCAGTTCTTC.

CDR3 sequence: CASSVTVGNNEQFF. The CDR3 DNA follows: TGTGCCAGCAGCGTCACAGTAGGTAACAATGAGCAGTTCTTC. This chain joins TRBV9 and TRBJ2-1; D uncertain. The CDR3 contains 14 residues. V lost 2 bases to trimming and J lost 5 bases, with 11 bases between them. Germline V gene lookup returns CDR1 SGDLS and CDR2 YYNGEE.

The genes are TRBV19 and TRBJ1-1; a possible D gene is TRBD1 (6 bases). The CDR3 length is 12 residues. From germline, CDR1 is LNHDA and CDR2 SQIVND (reference sequence). With 3 bases removed from V and 9 bases from J, the gap between germline ends came to 11 bases. The CDR3 spells CASSIRTGQAFF. The CDR3 coding sequence is TGTGCCAGTAGTATCCGAACAGGGCAAGCTTTCTTT.

The chain uses TRBV19 and TRBJ1-2, with a tentative D call TRBD1 (6 bases). V was clipped by 4 bases and J by 4 bases, with 16 bases between them. This CDR3 has 15 amino acids. Germline V lookup: CDR1 LNHDA, CDR2 SQIVND (reference sequence). CDR3 in amino acids: CASSTLPQGRYGYTF. For the CDR3, the DNA is TGTGCCAGTAGTACACTCCCTCAGGGGCGCTATGGCTACACCTTC.

The genes are TRBV2 and TRBJ1-5; D is ambiguous. This CDR3 spans 14 amino acids. V dropped 1 base and J dropped 7 bases, with 11 bases sitting between them. From germline, CDR1 is SNHLY and CDR2 FYNNEI. CDR3 DNA sequence: TGTGCCAGCAGTGAAGTGTTTGTCAACCAGCCCCAGCATTTT. It translates to CASSEVFVNQPQHF. Variable domain in full (rest from reference TRBV2 and TRBJ1-5): EPEVTQTPSHQVTQMGQEVILRCVPISNHLYFYWYRQILGQKVEFLVSFYNNEISEKSEIFDDQFSVERPDGSNFTLKIRSTKLEDSAMYFCASSEVFVNQPQHFGDGTRLSIL.

V and J are TRBV10-2 and TRBJ2-5, with TRBD2 matching over 8 bases. From germline, CDR1 is WSHSY and CDR2 SAAADI. This CDR3 is 18 amino acids long. The V segment lost 5 bases and the J segment 4 bases; nucleotides outside the gene matches: 18. Written as DNA, the CDR3 is TGCGCCAGCAGTTTCCTCGTCGGGGGGGGAAAAGTCGGAGAGACCCAGTACTTC. Its protein is CASSFLVGGGKVGETQYF.

The chain joins TRBV5-1 to TRBJ2-1; TRBD2 agrees at 14 bases. This CDR3 has 20 residues. J gave up 7 bases and V 3 bases, and 18 bases lay outside the gene matches. Germline assignment: CDR1 SGHRS and CDR2 YFSETQ. The CDR3 loop is CASSSGVGTAGTSGRNEQFF. CDR3 bases: TGCGCCAGCAGCTCGGGGGTGGGGACAGCCGGGACTAGCGGGAGAAATGAGCAGTTCTTC.

The chain couples TRBV6-1 to TRBJ2-4; 7 bases align to TRBD1. CDR1 MNHNS and CDR2 SASEGT come from the germline V gene. The length of the CDR3 is 18 residues. With 3 bases clipped from V and 0 bases from J, the junction kept 11 bases outside the gene matches. The CDR3, as DNA: TGTGCCAGCAGTGAGGCAGGGACAGACGTGATAGCCAAAAACATTCAGTACTTC. Translating it yields CASSEAGTDVIAKNIQYF.

V gene TRBV7-2 combines with J gene TRBJ2-7; D might be TRBD1 (5 bases). Trimming shortened V by 3 bases and J by 3 bases, and 12 bases separated the two germline ends. CDR3 length: 14 residues. Germline values: CDR1 SGHTA, CDR2 FQGNSA. CDR3 region: CASSFVGAVYEQYF. The DNA for the CDR3 is TGTGCCAGCAGCTTCGTAGGGGCTGTCTACGAGCAGTACTTC.

This clone is termed medium-sized. The chain uses TRBV29-1 and TRBJ1-2; tentatively, D is TRBD1 (5 bases). There are 13 residues in the CDR3. Trimming took off 4 bases at V and 8 bases at J, with 17 bases between the two ends. In germline, CDR1 is SQVTM, CDR2 ANQGSEA. The DNA of the CDR3 is TGCAGCGTTGTCTCCGATGGGGGGAGCGGCTACACCTTC. Its translation is CSVVSDGGSGYTF.

The rearrangement joins TRBV29-1 to TRBJ1-1; 7 nucleotides line up with TRBD1. The J segment lost 1 base and the V segment lost 7 bases, leaving 3 bases of the junction unmatched. There are 12 residues in the CDR3. The germline CDR1 and CDR2 sequences are SQVTM and ANQGSEA. For the CDR3, the DNA is TGCAGCGGGGGACAGAAGAACACTGAAGCTTTCTTT. Its translation is CSGGQKNTEAFF.

About this clone itself: The sample carries other DNA sequences with the same CDR3. CDR3 sequence: CASSLGPGSYNEQFF. The CDR3 nucleotides are TGCGCCAGCAGCTTGGGACCGGGATCCTACAATGAGCAGTTCTTC. The rearrangement uses TRBV5-1 and TRBJ2-1; TRBD2 might be the D (5 bases). V was trimmed by 0 bases and J by 1 base, leaving 8 bases between them. The germline gives CDR1 SGHRS, CDR2 YFSETQ. The CDR3 totals 15 residues.